This T cell receptor (beta chain) was recorded in a study of blood T cell repertoires in COVID-19. Study context: Samples representing acute and convalescent COVID-19 were sourced from the United States, Italy and Spain.

The authors' processing: It was from reference gene primer amplification that nucleated cell counts were estimated. Measured with immunoSEQ multiplex PCR; TCRdb has only the in-frame clones, and not every one. From that table come the V and J calls and clone size; the DNA was used to work out D and trimming. This table has 150,000 to 200,000 clones, about 90% appearing once. This CDR3 contains 14 residues. Germline V gives CDR1 MDHEN, CDR2 SYDVKM. With V trimmed by 5 bases and J by 2 bases, 3 bases remained unmatched. Participant age was roughly 18 to 89 years, and participants resided in 24 US areas. Cohort placement rested on clinical history that participants reported themselves.

Source material: PBMCs or T cells enriched from blood (not recorded which). This clonotype was obtained from a young woman who had recovered from COVID-19. The genes are TRBV28 and TRBJ2-3; 8 bases match TRBD1. The CDR3: CASSRQGFTDTQYF. The CDR3, as DNA: TGTGCCAGCAGTCGACAGGGGTTCACAGATACGCAGTATTTT.